The rows below give T cell receptor beta chains drawn from one sample of a study of T cell repertoires in cytomegalovirus infection. Their recognized antigens are unknown. TCRdb re-derived calls from the reads in MiXCR, one entry per CDR3 protein. The sample records 750,000 to 950,000 distinct CDR3 sequences, 25% to 30% being singletons. The sequenced sample was cultured CD8+ T cells from PBMCs, obtained from culture after CMV antigen stimulation. These TCRs come from a human donor in good health (CMV status not recorded). Some clones in this sample may be carry-over from other donors' samples. CDR3s include the opening cysteine and the closing phenylalanine or tryptophan. D genes are given only for firm matches. Clone size is stated in some rows and not others, as once, few, many or a class when expanded.

TRBJ2-5,.,many,TRBV7-8,CATNPDQGDRETQYF,TGTGCCACCAATCCGGACCAAGGGGATCGAGAGACCCAGTACTTC
TRBJ2-1,.,.,TRBV15,CATSRSPRLDRKNSYNEQFF,TGTGCCACCAGCAGATCCCCAAGACTAGATAGGAAAAATTCCTACAATGAGCAGTTCTTC
TRBJ2-3,TRBD2,few,TRBV7-9,CSGGGPVEQRTDTQYF,TGTTCGGGAGGGGGGCCGGTGGAACAGCGCACAGATACGCAGTATTTT
TRBJ2-3,TRBD2,few,TRBV11-2,CASSTLVPATSGITDTQYF,TGTGCCAGCAGCACACTCGTACCGGCGACTAGCGGGATCACAGATACGCAGTATTTT
TRBJ2-1,.,.,TRBV12-3/TRBV12-4,CASSLETSYNEQFF,TGTGCCAGCAGTTTGGAGACCTCCTACAATGAGCAGTTCTTC
TRBJ1-1,.,.,TRBV7-9,CASSLSVEAFF,TGTGCCAGCAGCTTAAGTGTGGAAGCTTTCTTT
TRBJ2-7,.,few,TRBV7-6,CASSLGGSRYEQYF,TGTGCCAGCAGCTTAGGGGGGAGCCGGTACGAGCAGTACTTC
TRBJ2-7,.,few,TRBV7-8,CASSRRDYEQYF,TGTGCCAGCAGCAGGCGGGACTACGAGCAGTACTTC
TRBJ2-3,TRBD2,few,TRBV20-1,CSADHHAGEYTDTQYF,TGCAGTGCGGACCACCATGCGGGGGAGTACACAGATACGCAGTATTTT
TRBJ1-3,.,.,TRBV6-5,CASSYQSSGNTIYF,TGTGCCAGCAGTTACCAGAGCTCTGGAAACACCATATATTTT
TRBJ2-1,TRBD1,many,TRBV7-8,CASSLVGQGADNEQFF,TGTGCCAGCAGCTTAGTGGGGCAGGGGGCGGATAATGAGCAGTTCTTC
TRBJ2-1,TRBD1,few,TRBV6-2/TRBV6-3,CASSDIRQGRVNEQFF,TGTGCCAGCAGCGATATCCGACAGGGTCGGGTCAATGAGCAGTTCTTC
TRBJ2-1,TRBD1,few,TRBV19,CASSPDRANEQFF,TGTGCCAGTAGTCCCGACAGGGCCAATGAGCAGTTCTTC
TRBJ2-1,.,many,TRBV7-8,CASSYEGVEQFF,TGTGCCAGCAGCTATGAGGGGGTTGAGCAGTTCTTC
TRBJ2-1,.,once,TRBV24-1,CATSDSDNEQFF,TGTGCCACCAGTGATTCAGACAATGAGCAGTTCTTC
TRBJ1-4,TRBD1,.,TRBV7-8,CASSLTGVATNEKLFF,TGTGCCAGCAGCTTAACAGGGGTTGCAACTAATGAAAAACTGTTTTTT
TRBJ2-1,TRBD2,few,TRBV7-6,CASSLAPAGVVNEQFF,TGTGCCAGCAGCTTAGCGCCAGCGGGGGTAGTAAATGAGCAGTTCTTC
TRBJ1-1,.,.,TRBV4-1,CASSQSRGLNTEAFF,TGCGCCAGCAGCCAGAGCAGGGGCCTGAACACTGAAGCTTTCTTT
TRBJ1-6,.,.,TRBV27,CASSLWSGSPLHF,TGTGCCAGCAGTTTATGGTCAGGGTCACCCCTCCACTTT
TRBJ1-1,.,.,TRBV3-1,CASRRNSGQNTEAFF,TGTGCCAGCAGGCGAAACAGCGGGCAGAACACTGAAGCTTTCTTT
TRBJ1-5,.,.,TRBV6-4,CASSENSYSNQPQHF,TGTGCCAGCAGTGAGAACAGCTACAGCAATCAGCCCCAGCATTTT
TRBJ2-5,.,.,TRBV6-2/TRBV6-3,CASSLRDYQETQYF,TGTGCCAGCAGTTTAAGGGACTACCAAGAGACCCAGTACTTC
TRBJ1-3,.,.,TRBV19,CASSIGRVYSGNTIYF,TGTGCCAGTAGTATAGGAAGGGTATACTCTGGAAACACCATATATTTT
TRBJ1-2,.,once,TRBV6-6,CASNVRDLRYGYTF,TGTGCCAGTAATGTGAGGGATCTCCGCTATGGCTACACCTTC
TRBJ1-5,.,few,TRBV19,CASKDQRSNQPQHF,TGTGCCAGTAAGGACCAACGTAGCAATCAGCCCCAGCATTTT
TRBJ1-2,.,.,TRBV25-1,CASSEHGYYGYTF,TGTGCCAGCAGTGAACACGGATACTATGGCTACACCTTC
TRBJ1-1,.,.,TRBV29-1,CSVEDLEGGLLEAFF,TGCAGCGTTGAAGATTTAGAGGGGGGTTTACTTGAAGCTTTCTTT
TRBJ2-1,TRBD2,.,TRBV19,CASSMAGGHNEQFF,TGTGCCAGTAGTATGGCGGGGGGTCACAATGAGCAGTTCTTC
TRBJ2-1,TRBD2,few,TRBV7-9,CASRISDPSGGPYYNEQFF,TGTGCCAGCAGGATCTCGGACCCTAGCGGGGGCCCTTACTACAATGAGCAGTTCTTC
TRBJ1-3,.,few,TRBV5-5,CASSLGVGSGNTIYF,TGTGCCAGCAGCTTAGGTGTAGGCTCTGGAAACACCATATATTTT
TRBJ2-1,TRBD1,.,TRBV12-5,CASGWHRDSDPGEQFF,TGTGCTAGTGGTTGGCACCGGGACAGCGACCCAGGTGAGCAGTTCTTC
TRBJ1-1,TRBD1,.,TRBV27,CASSTGGWAAEAFF,TGTGCCAGCAGTACAGGGGGGTGGGCGGCTGAAGCTTTCTTT
TRBJ2-1,TRBD1,.,TRBV15,CATSSPPTGLREQFF,TGTGCCACCAGCAGTCCCCCGACAGGGTTACGCGAGCAGTTCTTC
TRBJ1-5,.,.,TRBV7-6,CASSQTENQPQHF,TGTGCCAGCAGCCAGACAGAGAATCAGCCCCAGCATTTT
TRBJ2-1,.,.,TRBV14,CASSPPGAEQFF,TGTGCCAGCAGCCCCCCTGGGGCGGAGCAGTTCTTC
TRBJ1-1,.,.,TRBV7-2,CASGWGNTEAFF,TGTGCCAGCGGGTGGGGGAACACTGAAGCTTTCTTT
TRBJ2-3,.,few,TRBV6-1,CASSFTGVFSTDTQYF,TGTGCCAGCAGTTTTACAGGCGTCTTTAGCACAGATACGCAGTATTTT
TRBJ2-1,TRBD2,few,TRBV6-4,CASTPSAGTSGEEQFF,TGTGCCAGCACCCCCTCGGCCGGGACTAGCGGGGAGGAGCAGTTCTTC
TRBJ2-3,.,few,TRBV28,CASSLFGWGADVTDTQYF,TGTGCCAGCAGTTTATTTGGTTGGGGGGCGGATGTCACAGATACGCAGTATTTT
TRBJ1-5,TRBD1,.,TRBV7-8,CASSLGTGGYQPQHF,TGTGCCAGCAGCTTAGGGACAGGGGGATATCAGCCCCAGCATTTT
TRBJ1-1,.,.,TRBV6-8,CASSYQGEIGYNTEAFF,TGTGCCAGCAGTTACCAAGGGGAGATAGGGTATAACACTGAAGCTTTCTTT
TRBJ2-3,.,.,TRBV7-3,CASSLYGYSTDTQYF,TGTGCCAGCAGCTTATATGGGTACAGCACAGATACGCAGTATTTT
TRBJ2-5,.,few,TRBV6-5,CASKEKRIQETQYF,TGTGCCAGCAAAGAGAAGCGGATACAAGAGACCCAGTACTTC
TRBJ1-2,TRBD1,few,TRBV20-1,CSVRGQGNNYGYTF,TGCAGTGTTCGGGGACAGGGAAATAACTATGGCTACACCTTC
TRBJ2-3,TRBD2,.,TRBV24-1,CATSWDGLAGDTQYF,TGTGCCACCAGTTGGGACGGACTAGCGGGGGATACGCAGTATTTT
TRBJ1-1,.,.,TRBV7-6,CASSSGVTAEAFF,TGTGCCAGCAGCTCCGGTGTTACGGCTGAAGCTTTCTTT
TRBJ2-1,.,few,TRBV10-3,CAISANDRRLYNEQFF,TGTGCCATCAGCGCGAACGACAGAAGACTTTACAATGAGCAGTTCTTC
TRBJ2-2,TRBD2,.,TRBV4-1,CASSQLAGTGELFF,TGCGCCAGCAGCCAACTAGCGGGAACCGGGGAGCTGTTTTTT
TRBJ2-5,.,few,TRBV7-9,CASSLWGQETQYF,TGTGCCAGCAGCTTGTGGGGCCAAGAGACCCAGTACTTC
TRBJ1-5,.,few,TRBV27,CASSSNSNQPQHF,TGTGCCAGCAGTTCCAACAGCAATCAGCCCCAGCATTTT
TRBJ1-5,.,once,TRBV3-1,CASSQGIGSGDQPQHF,TGTGCCAGCAGCCAAGGGATAGGGTCAGGGGATCAGCCCCAGCATTTT
TRBJ1-2,.,.,TRBV5-5,CASSLLRVKGYTF,TGTGCCAGCAGCTTGTTGAGGGTGAAAGGCTACACCTTC